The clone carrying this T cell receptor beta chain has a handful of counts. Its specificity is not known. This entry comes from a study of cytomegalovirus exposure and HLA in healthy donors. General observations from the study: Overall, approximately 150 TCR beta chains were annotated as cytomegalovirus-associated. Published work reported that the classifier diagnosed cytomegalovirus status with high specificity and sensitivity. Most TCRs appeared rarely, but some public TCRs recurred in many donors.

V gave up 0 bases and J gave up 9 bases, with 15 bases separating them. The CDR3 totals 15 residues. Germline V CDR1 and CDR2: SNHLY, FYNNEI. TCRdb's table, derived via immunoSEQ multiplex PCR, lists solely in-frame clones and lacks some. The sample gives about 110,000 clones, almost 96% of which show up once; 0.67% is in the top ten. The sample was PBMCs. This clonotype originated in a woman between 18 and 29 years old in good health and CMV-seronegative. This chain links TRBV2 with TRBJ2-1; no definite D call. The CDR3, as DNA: TGTGCCAGCAGTGAAGCGCTTTTCAGCTCGGGTGAGCAGTTCTTC. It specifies CASSEALFSSGEQFF.